What follows are 25 T cell receptor beta chains derived from one specimen sequenced in a study of T-cell memory formation after mild COVID-19. TCRdb re-called the 5' RACE reads through MiXCR, storing one row per CDR3 protein. The table records over 55,000 distinct CDR3 sequences, 8% to 9.5% of them present only once. The specimen was PBMCs or a T cell subset sorted from them (not recorded which). These receptors were collected from a man younger than 35 who had mild COVID-19 (a few samples of this study predate the infection). Cell type and time point are not known.

This clonotype was counted between two and nine times. The V and J genes are TRBV7-2 and TRBJ2-2, with 11 positions matching TRBD2. CDR1 is SGHTA, CDR2 FQGNSA, per germline. This CDR3 region has 16 residues. The junction had 5 bases not matched to a gene; V was cut back by 2 bases and J by 6 bases. CDR3 nucleotides: TGTGCCAGCAGCTTAAATAGCGGGGGGGCCCCCGGGGAGCTGTTTTTT. Encoded protein: CASSLNSGGAPGELFF.

There are many counts of this clonotype. This chain joins TRBV7-8 and TRBJ2-1; D uncertain. V was cut by 2 bases and J by 10 bases, with 9 bases left in between. Germline CDR1 SGHVS, CDR2 FQNEAQ. This CDR3 region has 12 residues. The DNA of the CDR3 is TGTGCCAGCAGCTTAACATCATGGGAGCAGTTCTTC. It translates to CASSLTSWEQFF.

CDR3 region: CASARDLNEQYF. The CDR3 DNA sequence: TGTGCCAGCGCCAGGGATTTGAACGAGCAGTACTTC. The V call is TRBV12-3 or TRBV12-4, the J call TRBJ2-7; a weak D match, TRBD1 (5 bases). Trimming took off 8 bases at V and 5 bases at J, with 13 bases between the two ends. The CDR3 is 12 residues long.

The chain recombines TRBV6-2 or TRBV6-3 with TRBJ2-7; 7 bases map to TRBD1. Germline loops: CDR1 MNHEY, CDR2 SVGEGT. J lost 2 bases, V lost 5 bases, and 0 bases had no gene match. The CDR3 sequence is 12 residues long. The CDR3, as DNA: TGTGCCAGCAGTGACAGGGCCTACGAGCAGTACGTC. Translated: CASSDRAYEQYV.

This clonotype showed up just a few times. V is TRBV18 and J is TRBJ2-3; D is uncertain. The CDR3 sequence is 17 residues long. Germline CDR1 reads KGHSH; CDR2 reads LQKENI. V lost 3 bases and J 3 bases, leaving 19 bases between the germline ends. The CDR3 coding sequence is TGTGCCAGCTCACCGAATGAGGTGGGGTACTCTACAGATACGCAGTATTTT. It encodes CASSPNEVGYSTDTQYF.

This clonotype was counted a few times. The chain employs TRBV5-1 and TRBJ1-4; D is perhaps TRBD1 (5 bases). This CDR3 is 16 amino acids long. V lost 2 bases and J lost 7, with 18 bases in between. Germline V CDR1 and CDR2: SGHRS, YFSETQ. CDR3 sequence: CASSFGTVSSGEKLFF. DNA for the CDR3: TGCGCCAGCAGCTTTGGGACGGTATCATCGGGTGAAAAACTGTTTTTT.

The V call is TRBV24-1, the J call TRBJ2-1; 14 nucleotides line up with TRBD2. CDR1 and CDR2 from the germline V gene are KGHDR and SFDVKD. The CDR3 consists of 15 residues. The trim removed 3 bases at V and 8 bases at J, leaving 2 bases unmatched. The CDR3 coding sequence is TGTGCCACCAGTGATGTGACTAGCGGGGGGGATGAGCAGTTCTTC. Translated, it gives CATSDVTSGGDEQFF.

The genes are TRBV11-2 and TRBJ1-2; 9 bases agree with TRBD1. Trimming at V came to 5 bases and at J to 4 bases, leaving 8 bases not matched to a gene. The CDR3 is 15 amino acids. In germline, CDR1 is SGHAT, CDR2 FQNNGV. The CDR3: CASSERTGDPYGYTF. The CDR3 nucleotides are TGTGCCAGCAGCGAACGGACAGGGGACCCCTATGGCTACACCTTC.

A word on this clonotype: A read error may account for a junction end that differs from germline. This chain connects TRBV25-1 to TRBJ1-4; D uncertain. The CDR3 runs 14 residues. Germline V CDR1 and CDR2: MGHDK, SYGVNS. The CDR3 is CASSATRTSEKLFF. The CDR3 DNA reads TGTGCCAGCAGTGCGACGAGGACTAGTGAAAAACTGTTTTTT.

V is TRBV12-3 or TRBV12-4 and J is TRBJ2-5, with D possibly being TRBD2 (5 bases). With 4 bases removed from V and 7 bases from J, the gap between germline ends came to 13 bases. The CDR3 has 13 residues. CDR3 amino acids: CASSSSTWGTQYF. CDR3 nucleotide sequence: TGTGCCAGCAGTTCTAGCACTTGGGGGACCCAGTACTTC.

This sequence joins TRBV9 and TRBJ2-1, with 12 bases identical to TRBD2. The CDR3 length is 16 residues. The junction had 11 bases not matched to a gene; V was cut back by 4 bases and J by 9 bases. CDR1 and CDR2 (germline): SGDLS, YYNGEE. This CDR3 is CASSPGTSGWGGEQFF. The CDR3 DNA reads TGTGCCAGCAGCCCTGGGACTAGCGGGTGGGGTGGTGAGCAGTTCTTC.

V usage is TRBV7-9 and J usage is TRBJ1-1, with TRBD1 identical over 7 bases. The germline V gene encodes CDR1 SEHNR and CDR2 FQNEAQ (reference sequence). J lost 6 bases, V lost 5 bases, and 9 bases had no gene match. The CDR3 runs to 14 residues. This chain's CDR3 is CASSRQGRGPEAFF. CDR3 in DNA: TGTGCCAGCAGCCGACAGGGCCGAGGACCTGAAGCTTTCTTT.

The chain employs TRBV7-2 and TRBJ1-2; D is undetermined. Germline lookup yields CDR1 SGHTA and CDR2 FQGNSA. Between the trimmed V and J ends, which lost 8 bases and 4 bases, there was a span of 11 bases. This CDR3 is 12 amino acids long. The CDR3 DNA is TGTGCCAGCTACCGAATAAGCTATGGCTACACCTTC. Its translation: CASYRISYGYTF.

This clonotype has only a few counts. This chain uses TRBV20-1 with TRBJ1-1; D is uncertain. The ends were cut back, 2 bases at V and 1 base at J, with 8 bases in the middle. CDR1 and CDR2 from the germline V gene are DFQATT and SNEGSKA (reference sequence). This CDR3 is 13 amino acids long. This CDR3 reads CSARRDGNTEAFF. The CDR3 nucleotides read TGCAGTGCTAGAAGAGACGGGAACACTGAAGCTTTCTTT.

This rearrangement joins TRBV6-1 to TRBJ2-1; maybe TRBD2 (5 bases). The CDR3 consists of 14 residues. Germline CDR1 MNHNS, CDR2 SASEGT. V was trimmed by 5 bases and J by 10 bases, leaving 18 bases between them. CDR3 coding DNA: TGTGCCAGCAGTATAACTACGGACTTTTCCGAGCAGTTCTTC. Amino acids: CASSITTDFSEQFF.

This chain uses TRBV5-1 with TRBJ2-5, with TRBD2 as a possible D gene (6 bases). V lost 2 bases, J lost 0 bases, and 14 bases lay in between. Germline values: CDR1 SGHRS, CDR2 YFSETQ. The CDR3 contains 16 residues. The CDR3 DNA follows: TGCGCCAGCAGCTTCCGGGGACTTTCGTACCAAGAGACCCAGTACTTC. As protein: CASSFRGLSYQETQYF.

This clonotype was seen a few times. The chain carries TRBV6-5 and TRBJ2-3; D not resolved. This CDR3 comprises 15 residues. The V end lost 1 base, the J end lost 1 base, and 9 bases lay between the germline ends. CDR1 and CDR2 (germline): MNHEY, SVGAGI. The CDR3 sequence is CASSYLGVGTDTQYF. The CDR3, as DNA: TGTGCCAGCAGTTACTTGGGCGTCGGCACAGATACGCAGTATTTT.

This clonotype was picked up many times. The V call is TRBV7-2, the J call TRBJ1-5; unclear D gene. CDR3 length: 13 residues. Looked up from germline, CDR1 is SGHTA and CDR2 is FQGNSA. V lost 2 bases to trimming and J lost 7 bases, with 9 bases between them. The CDR3 here is CASSLQAGQPQHF. The CDR3, as DNA: TGTGCCAGCAGCTTACAGGCGGGGCAGCCCCAGCATTTT.

This clonotype was seen many times. CDR3 in amino acids: CASSSDWEGTTEAFF. The CDR3 DNA sequence: TGTGCCAGCAGCTCGGATTGGGAGGGTACCACTGAAGCTTTCTTT. The chain links TRBV7-2 to TRBJ1-1; D gene uncertain. The CDR3 extends over 15 amino acids. CDR1 is SGHTA and CDR2 is FQGNSA in the germline V gene. Trimming shortened V by 4 bases and J by 4 bases, and 16 bases separated the two germline ends.

This clonotype was recorded at least ten times. The rearrangement joins TRBV29-1 to TRBJ2-1; D possibly corresponds to TRBD2 (6 bases). Germline lookup yields CDR1 SQVTM and CDR2 ANQGSEA. The CDR3 is 13 residues long. Trimming cost V 1 base and J 12 bases, with 16 bases left between them. The CDR3: CSVEGQWGEGQFF. The CDR3 DNA sequence: TGCAGCGTTGAAGGGCAGTGGGGGGAAGGGCAGTTCTTC.

This chain connects TRBV5-1 to TRBJ1-2; D perhaps matches TRBD1 (5 bases). V shed 4 bases and J shed 7 bases, with 17 bases lying between them. CDR1 and CDR2 from the germline V gene are SGHRS and YFSETQ. The CDR3 length is 14 residues. This chain's CDR3 is CASSRDRPAPGYTF. The CDR3 DNA reads as TGCGCCAGCAGCCGGGACCGACCAGCTCCTGGCTACACCTTC.

The J gene is TRBJ2-3, the V gene TRBV5-1; tentatively, D is TRBD2 (6 bases). V lost 3 bases and J lost 4, with 15 bases in between. The CDR3 covers 15 residues. Germline CDR1 and CDR2: SGHRS and YFSETQ. The CDR3 reads CASSSGSRGADTQYF. In DNA, the CDR3 is TGCGCCAGCAGCTCCGGGTCCCGCGGGGCAGATACGCAGTATTTT.

This clonotype showed up just a few times. This rearrangement joins TRBV5-1 to TRBJ2-3; D gene uncertain. The V gene's germline CDR1 is SGHRS and CDR2 YFSETQ. The CDR3 spans 12 residues. Trimming left V 3 bases short and J 4 bases short, with 6 bases between. CDR3 sequence: CASSSPPDTQYF. CDR3 nucleotides: TGCGCCAGCAGCTCCCCCCCAGATACGCAGTATTTT.

This clonotype was counted a few times. The rearrangement joins TRBV7-2 to TRBJ1-5; 8 nucleotides align to TRBD1. Trimming at V came to 5 bases and at J to 7 bases, leaving 7 bases not matched to a gene. This CDR3 is 14 amino acids long. The germline V gene encodes CDR1 SGHTA and CDR2 FQGNSA. Here the CDR3 reads CASSPNRGEQPQHF. DNA for the CDR3: TGTGCCAGCAGCCCGAACAGGGGGGAGCAGCCCCAGCATTTT.

The chain carries TRBV12-3 or TRBV12-4 and TRBJ2-3; the D is unclear. Trimming stripped 5 bases from V and 2 bases from J, with 11 bases between. CDR3 length: 14 residues. CDR3 sequence (DNA): TGTGCCAGCAGTGAGACACCAAACACAGATACGCAGTATTTT. Protein: CASSETPNTDTQYF.